The 18 T cell receptor beta chains reported below all come from one sample, sequenced in a study of shared clonotypes between healthy human individuals (dated by TCRdb to 2018 to 2021). Library preparation used the immunoSEQ multiplex PCR assay. The table comes from immuneACCESS by way of TCRdb, which keeps in-frame sequences with V and J called. Part of the clones is missing from these tables; in studies checked, under half for an unresolved V gene and the rest for unknown reasons. The sample table contains about 600,000 clones; only one count was recorded for 70% to 80% of them. 12% of the sample lies in the top ten. The material sequenced was PBMCs. The receptor source for this set is a woman aged 35 to 49 in good health. Some clones in this sample may be carry-over from other donors' samples.

The chain has TRBV7-3 and TRBJ1-1; tentatively, D is TRBD1 (5 bases). The CDR3 loop spans 15 amino acids. V was trimmed by 6 bases and J by 1 base, leaving 15 bases between them. Looked up from germline, CDR1 is SGHTA and CDR2 is FQGTGA. CDR3 amino acids: CASRPGLARNTEAFF. The DNA for the CDR3 is TGTGCCAGCAGGCCGGGACTCGCGAGGAACACTGAAGCTTTCTTT. The whole variable domain, filled in from reference TRBV7-3 and TRBJ1-1, reads GAGVSQTPSNKVTEKGKYVELRCDPISGHTALYWYRQSLGQGPEFLIYFQGTGAADDSGLPNDRFFAVRPEGSVSTLKIQRTERGDSAVYLCASRPGLARNTEAFFGQGTRLTVV.

This clone was seen more than once but under ten times. A far larger clone is only one base removed, so a read error is likely. V and J are TRBV2 and TRBJ1-4, with no clear D. Trimming shortened V by 7 bases and J by 8 bases, and 11 bases separated the two germline ends. Germline CDR1 and CDR2: SNHLY and FYNNEI. The CDR3 contains 12 residues. As DNA, the CDR3 is TGTGCCAGCATCTCAACAGAGGAAAAACTGTTTTTT. Encoded protein: CASISTEEKLFF.

This chain links TRBV7-8 with TRBJ1-1; no definite D call. The V end lost 5 bases, the J end lost 5 bases, and 18 bases lay between the germline ends. Germline V lookup: CDR1 SGHVS, CDR2 FQNEAQ. The CDR3 extends over 15 amino acids. CDR3 nucleotides: TGTGCCAGCAGCCGGAGAGGGATGATAGGAACTGAAGCTTTCTTT. It is translated as CASSRRGMIGTEAFF.

The chain carries TRBV27 and TRBJ2-4; TRBD2 matches 8 bases. V lost 5 bases and J lost 7; bases outside the gene matches: 4. This CDR3 spans 13 amino acids. The germline V gene encodes CDR1 MNHEY and CDR2 SMNVEV (reference sequence). CDR3 DNA sequence: TGTGCCAGCAGTCCCGGGAGGGGGAACATTCAGTACTTC. This sequence encodes CASSPGRGNIQYF.

V gene TRBV11-2 combines with J gene TRBJ2-4, with D perhaps matching TRBD1 (7 bases). Per the germline V gene, CDR1 is SGHAT and CDR2 is FQNNGV. Trimming cost V 2 bases and J 0 bases, with 17 bases left between them. This CDR3 has 18 amino acids. CDR3 bases: TGTGCCAGCAGCTTAACCATAGCAGGGGGGTTAGCCAAAAACATTCAGTACTTC. Translation gives CASSLTIAGGLAKNIQYF.

Note on this clone: Other DNA sequences in the same sample also yield this CDR3. V is TRBV29-1 and J is TRBJ2-3, with D unresolved. The CDR3 covers 12 residues. Deletions cut 2 bases from V and 2 bases from J, with 5 bases between. Germline V gene lookup returns CDR1 SQVTM and CDR2 ANQGSEA. CDR3 sequence (DNA): TGCAGCGTTGAACCCTCCACAGATACGCAGTATTTT. This encodes CSVEPSTDTQYF.

The chain combines TRBV7-9 with TRBJ2-1, with D unclear. CDR3 length: 12 amino acids. V lost 6 bases and J 5 bases, leaving 8 bases between the germline ends. The germline CDR1 and CDR2 sequences are SEHNR and FQNEAQ (reference sequence). The CDR3 nucleotides read TGTGCCAGCAGGGTCCGCGACAATGAGCAGTTCTTC. The encoded protein is CASRVRDNEQFF.

This clone has more than one count but fewer than ten. This rearrangement joins TRBV27 to TRBJ2-7, with D unresolved. Germline V gene lookup returns CDR1 MNHEY and CDR2 SMNVEV (reference sequence). V gave up 3 bases and J gave up 0 bases, with 6 bases separating them. The CDR3 contains 13 residues. The CDR3 DNA sequence: TGTGCCAGCAGTTTCCTAAGCTCCTACGAGCAGTACTTC. Encoded protein: CASSFLSSYEQYF.

The chain carries TRBV19 and TRBJ1-5, with TRBD1 as a possible D gene (5 bases). CDR1 LNHDA and CDR2 SQIVND come from the germline V gene (reference sequence). The V end was cut by 5 bases, the J end by 7 bases, with 12 bases between. The CDR3 covers 13 residues. In DNA, the CDR3 is TGTGCCAGTAGTGTCAGGGTCGACCAGCCCCAGCATTTT. This codes for CASSVRVDQPQHF.

V and J are TRBV14 and TRBJ2-5, with 7 bases aligning to TRBD2. This CDR3 comprises 17 residues. V lost 0 bases, J lost 7 bases, and 14 bases stayed unmatched. Germline V gene data show CDR1 as SGHDN and CDR2 as FVKESK. The CDR3 nucleotides are TGTGCCAGCAGCCAAGATCGGGGACGGGGGGACTTTGGGACCCAGTACTTC. Amino acids: CASSQDRGRGDFGTQYF. The variable domain in full, with the rest retrieved from reference TRBV14 and TRBJ2-5, is EAGVTQFPSHSVIEKGQTVTLRCDPISGHDNLYWYRRVMGKEIKFLLHFVKESKQDESGMPNNRFLAERTGGTYSTLKVQPAELEDSGVYFCASSQDRGRGDFGTQYFGPGTRLLVL.

V is TRBV21-1 and J is TRBJ2-7; TRBD2, the D gene given by the table, was not confirmed from the DNA. TRBV21-1 is a recognized pseudogene. This CDR3 comprises 14 residues. DNA for the CDR3: TGTGCCCCCCAGGGAGCGGGAGGAGCAAGCGAGCGGTACTTC. Amino acid sequence: CAPQGAGGASERYF.

V and J are TRBV25-1 and TRBJ1-1; D gene uncertain. Per the germline V gene, CDR1 is MGHDK and CDR2 is SYGVNS. V lost 3 bases and J 1 base, leaving 15 bases between the germline ends. The CDR3 runs 16 residues. The CDR3 reads CASSDSIGRTNTEAFF. For the CDR3, the DNA is TGTGCCAGCAGTGATTCAATTGGGCGGACGAACACTGAAGCTTTCTTT. The complete variable domain, with remaining parts taken from reference TRBV25-1 and TRBJ1-1, reads EADIYQTPRYLVIGTGKKITLECSQTMGHDKMYWYQQDPGMELHLIHYSYGVNSTEKGDLSSESTVSRIRTEHFPLTLESARPSHTSQYLCASSDSIGRTNTEAFFGQGTRLTVV.

Worth noting for this clone: No conserved phenylalanine or tryptophan is present at the end of the CDR3, so a read error is the likely explanation. This same CDR3 is encoded by further DNA sequences in the sample. J is TRBJ2-7 and V is TRBV7-8; D unresolved. The CDR3 is 15 residues long. Deletions cut 9 bases from V and 2 bases from J, with 20 bases between. Germline CDR1 reads SGHVS; CDR2 reads FQNEAQ. The CDR3 nucleotides read TGTGCCAGTAGTTTCCTCCGCTACTCACCCTACGAGCAGTACTCC. It is translated as CASSFLRYSPYEQYS.

The chain couples TRBV30 to TRBJ2-3; D is undetermined. The CDR3 loop spans 14 amino acids. Per germline, CDR1 GTSNPN and CDR2 SVGIG (reference sequence). Trimming removed 1 base at V and 0 bases at J, with 8 bases between. The DNA of the CDR3 is TGTGCCTGGAGTGGCATAGCTAGCACAGATACGCAGTATTTT. Its translation is CAWSGIASTDTQYF.

The CDR3 DNA reads TGTGCCAGCAGCAGACAGGAATACGAGCAGTACTTC. Protein: CASSRQEYEQYF. J is TRBJ2-7 and V is TRBV7-9; TRBD1 might be the D (6 bases). CDR1 is SEHNR, CDR2 FQNEAQ, per germline (reference sequence). V was trimmed by 5 bases and J by 4 bases, leaving 9 bases between them. The CDR3 covers 12 residues. The full variable domain, in which reference TRBV7-9 and TRBJ2-7 provide the parts outside the CDR3, is DTGVSQNPRHKITKRGQNVTFRCDPISEHNRLYWYRQTLGQGPEFLTYFQNEAQLEKSRLLSDRFSAERPKGSFSTLEIQRTEQGDSAMYLCASSRQEYEQYFGPGTRLTVT.

CDR3 bases: TGCGCCAGCAGCTTGGTCTCTGTCGGGTACAATGAGCAGTTCTTC. Its protein product is CASSLVSVGYNEQFF. The V gene is TRBV5-1, the J gene TRBJ2-1, with unresolved D. V lost 0 bases and J 4 bases, leaving 11 bases between the germline ends. Germline lookup yields CDR1 SGHRS and CDR2 YFSETQ. The CDR3 is made up of 15 amino acids. The complete variable domain, with remaining parts taken from reference TRBV5-1 and TRBJ2-1, reads KAGVTQTPRYLIKTRGQQVTLSCSPISGHRSVSWYQQTPGQGLQFLFEYFSETQRNKGNFPGRFSGRQFSNSRSEMNVSTLELGDSALYLCASSLVSVGYNEQFFGPGTRLTVL.

The chain combines TRBV10-3 with TRBJ2-1, with D unclear. The length of the CDR3 is 12 residues. The V end lost 3 bases, the J end lost 6 bases, and 6 bases lay between the germline ends. CDR1 and CDR2 from the germline V gene are ENHRY and SYGVKD. CDR3 amino acids: CAISDSSNEQFF. The CDR3, as DNA: TGTGCCATCAGTGATAGCAGCAATGAGCAGTTCTTC.

This clone was observed a few times. The rearrangement uses TRBV19 and TRBJ1-1; 9 bases line up with TRBD1. V shed 5 bases and J 5 bases; nucleotides not matched to a gene: 3. The CDR3 extends over 13 amino acids. CDR1 LNHDA and CDR2 SQIVND come from the germline V gene (reference sequence). The CDR3 region is CASSGDRETEAFF. The CDR3 DNA reads TGTGCCAGTAGTGGGGACAGGGAAACTGAAGCTTTCTTT.